These 20 T cell receptor beta chains came from one sample sequenced in a study of T cells in Graves' hyperthyroidism and ophthalmopathy. Authors of the study amplified TCR beta CDR3 regions from RNA transcripts. The primer set for the first-round RT-PCR of the TCR CDR3 was HTBI. TCRdb ran MiXCR on the multiplex PCR reads and lists one entry per CDR3 protein. The profile shows 250,000 to 300,000 distinct CDR3 sequences, 13% of them singletons. Material for sequencing was blood. All receptors derive from a woman in her 30s with Graves' hyperthyroidism that later progressed to Graves' ophthalmopathy.

There are many counts of this clonotype. V gene TRBV30 combines with J gene TRBJ1-6; 9 nucleotides align to TRBD1. Germline assignment: CDR1 GTSNPN and CDR2 SVGIG (reference sequence). CDR3 length equals 14 residues. After removal of 4 bases from V and 9 bases from J, the junction contained 7 bases not matched to a gene. Here the CDR3 reads CAWIATGGFSPLHF. CDR3 sequence (DNA): TGTGCCTGGATTGCCACAGGGGGCTTTTCACCCCTCCACTTT.

This clonotype came up many times. The chain recombines TRBV7-3 with TRBJ2-3; D gene ambiguous. The CDR3 consists of 16 residues. Germline CDR1 and CDR2: SGHTA and FQGTGA. Trimming left V 0 bases short and J 1 base short, with 11 bases between. CDR3 amino acids: CASSLTGPAGTDTQYF. DNA of the CDR3: TGTGCCAGCAGCTTAACCGGGCCGGCGGGCACAGATACGCAGTATTTT.

There are many counts of this clonotype. The chain combines TRBV28 with TRBJ2-1, with D hard to call. The CDR3 contains 9 residues. Per the germline V gene, CDR1 is MDHEN and CDR2 is SYDVKM. Trimming removed 8 bases from V and 8 bases from J, with 4 bases in between. The CDR3, as DNA: TGTGCCAGCGGGGATGAGCAGTTCTTC. Protein: CASGDEQFF.

Only a few counts were recorded for this clonotype. CDR3 protein: CASSYRRAVNEQFF. The CDR3 DNA reads as TGTGCCAGCAGTTATCGGCGGGCCGTCAATGAGCAGTTCTTC. This chain uses TRBV6-2 or TRBV6-3 with TRBJ2-1; D might be TRBD2 (5 bases). The CDR3 extends over 14 amino acids. V was trimmed by 3 bases and J by 6 bases, leaving 12 bases between them. CDR1 MNHEY and CDR2 SVGEGT come from the germline V gene.

Many counts were recorded for this clonotype. The chain is built from TRBV6-1 and TRBJ2-3; D possibly corresponds to TRBD1 (5 bases). Deletions cut 5 bases from V and 0 bases from J, with 12 bases between. The CDR3 is made up of 15 amino acids. Germline loops: CDR1 MNHNS, CDR2 SASEGT. CDR3 bases: TGTGCCAGCAGTTACAGACAGATAAGCACAGATACGCAGTATTTT. Amino acids: CASSYRQISTDTQYF.

This chain joins TRBV4-3 and TRBJ1-4, with no clear D. V shed 0 bases and J shed 3 bases, with 23 bases lying between them. In germline, CDR1 is LGHNA, CDR2 YSLEER. The CDR3 loop spans 20 amino acids. This CDR3 is CASSQDGFGPSLAANEKLFF. The DNA of the CDR3 is TGCGCCAGCAGCCAAGATGGCTTTGGCCCCTCGTTGGCGGCTAATGAAAAACTGTTTTTT.

In its sample, this clonotype was seen many times. This CDR3 reads CASSIQGAWAEAFF. CDR3 bases: TGTGCCAGTAGTATCCAGGGGGCTTGGGCTGAAGCTTTCTTT. The chain employs TRBV19 and TRBJ1-1; 8 positions agree with TRBD1. The junction had 6 bases not matched to a gene; V was cut back by 3 bases and J by 6 bases. Germline CDR1 LNHDA, CDR2 SQIVND (reference sequence). The CDR3 runs 14 residues.

This clonotype was recorded at least ten times. The V gene is TRBV9, the J gene TRBJ2-3; a weak D match, TRBD2 (6 bases). Germline V lookup: CDR1 SGDLS, CDR2 YYNGEE. The CDR3 sequence is 16 residues long. Trimming cost V 0 bases and J 4 bases, with 15 bases left between them. CDR3 in amino acids: CASSVGGANGADTQYF. Written as DNA, the CDR3 is TGTGCCAGCAGCGTAGGCGGGGCCAATGGGGCAGATACGCAGTATTTT.

This clonotype was counted ten times or more. The J gene is TRBJ2-4, the V gene TRBV18; TRBD2 might be the D (5 bases). Trimming took 5 bases from V and 2 from J, leaving 16 bases between them. CDR1 and CDR2 from the germline V gene are KGHSH and LQKENI. The CDR3 is made up of 16 amino acids. The CDR3 is CASSDRNRDPKNIQYF. The DNA of the CDR3 is TGTGCCAGCTCAGATAGAAACCGGGATCCCAAAAACATTCAGTACTTC.

This clonotype was seen only a few times. V and J are TRBV6-5 and TRBJ2-2, with TRBD1 as a possible D gene (5 bases). Germline lookup yields CDR1 MNHEY and CDR2 SVGAGI. The CDR3 has 15 amino acids. V was trimmed by 0 bases and J by 4 bases, leaving 9 bases between them. This CDR3 reads CASSYSMGRTGELFF. The DNA of the CDR3 is TGTGCCAGCAGTTACTCGATGGGGCGCACCGGGGAGCTGTTTTTT.

This clonotype was detected a few times. The DNA of the CDR3 is TGCGCCAGCAGCCAAATATTCGGAACCTACAATGAGCAGTTCTTC. Translated, it gives CASSQIFGTYNEQFF. This chain connects TRBV4-1 to TRBJ2-1, with D unresolved. The V gene's germline CDR1 is MGHRA and CDR2 YSYEKL. V was trimmed by 2 bases and J by 2 bases, leaving 10 bases between them. The CDR3 is made up of 15 amino acids.

The J gene is TRBJ1-2, the V gene TRBV24-1; 7 positions agree with TRBD1. The CDR3 loop spans 14 amino acids. The J segment lost 6 bases and the V segment lost 5 bases, leaving 8 bases of the junction unmatched. Germline V gene lookup returns CDR1 KGHDR and CDR2 SFDVKD. In DNA, the CDR3 is TGTGCCACCAGTGGCCCCGGGACAGTAGATGGCTACACCTTC. Translation gives CATSGPGTVDGYTF.

This clonotype was seen repeatedly, ten times or more. The CDR3 region has the DNA TGCAGTGCTAGACCGCCCCCCGGACAGGGAACCTACGAGCAGTACTTC. Protein sequence: CSARPPPGQGTYEQYF. The J gene is TRBJ2-7, the V gene TRBV20-1; TRBD1 matches 8 bases. CDR3 length equals 16 residues. Germline-derived CDR1 and CDR2 are DFQATT and SNEGSKA (reference sequence). The J segment lost 2 bases and the V segment lost 2 bases, leaving 11 bases of the junction unmatched.

This clonotype showed up just a few times. This chain connects TRBV10-1 to TRBJ2-2; 14 bases are a match to TRBD2. CDR3 size: 15 residues. V dropped 7 bases and J dropped 8; count of bases not matched to a gene: 6. The germline gives CDR1 WNHNN, CDR2 SYGVQD (reference sequence). The CDR3 sequence is CASTGTSGSRGELFF. The CDR3 DNA is TGCGCCAGCACAGGGACTAGCGGGAGTAGGGGGGAGCTGTTTTTT.

This clonotype was counted many times. The chain recombines TRBV19 with TRBJ2-1; the D gene could be TRBD1 or TRBD2 (5 bases each). CDR1 is LNHDA and CDR2 is SQIVND in the germline V gene (reference sequence). CDR3 size: 15 residues. The ends were cut back, 1 base at V and 5 bases at J, with 12 bases in the middle. This CDR3 is CASSIAGTRDNEQFF. CDR3 bases: TGTGCCAGTAGTATAGCGGGGACCCGGGACAATGAGCAGTTCTTC.

This clonotype was picked up a small number of times. V and J are TRBV15 and TRBJ1-3, with D hard to call. The CDR3 is 16 amino acids. Germline V CDR1 and CDR2: LNHNV, YYDKDF (reference sequence). V lost 0 bases and J 0 bases, leaving 9 bases between the germline ends. The CDR3 coding sequence is TGTGCCACCAGCAGAGAAGTGGGTTTCTCTGGAAACACCATATATTTT. This gives the protein CATSREVGFSGNTIYF.

The sample holds many counts of this clonotype. This chain uses TRBV6-1 with TRBJ1-2; D unresolved. The CDR3 runs to 13 residues. Trimming removed 8 bases from V and 6 bases from J, with 16 bases in between. CDR1 and CDR2 from the germline V gene are MNHNS and SASEGT. This chain's CDR3 is CASSRRGSDGYTF. CDR3 DNA sequence: TGTGCCAGCTCCCGCCGAGGGTCCGATGGCTACACCTTC.

This chain uses TRBV24-1 with TRBJ2-7; possibly TRBD2 for D (6 bases). The germline gives CDR1 KGHDR, CDR2 SFDVKD. This CDR3 comprises 13 residues. V was clipped by 9 bases and J by 4 bases, with 15 bases between them. The CDR3 reads CATAALGGYEQYF. As DNA, the CDR3 is TGTGCCACCGCCGCCTTGGGGGGTTACGAGCAGTACTTC.

This clonotype was recorded at least ten times. The genes are TRBV7-2 and TRBJ2-2; tentatively, D is TRBD2 (6 bases). Looked up from germline, CDR1 is SGHTA and CDR2 is FQGNSA. Trimming removed 4 bases from V and 7 bases from J, with 16 bases in between. This CDR3 has 15 residues. The CDR3 loop reads CASSYQTGGVGELFF. CDR3 bases: TGTGCCAGCAGCTACCAAACAGGAGGGGTCGGGGAGCTGTTTTTT.

At least ten counts were recorded for this clonotype. The chain recombines TRBV7-9 with TRBJ2-5; TRBD1 aligns across 8 bases. J gave up 1 base and V 5 bases, and 9 bases lay outside the gene matches. This CDR3 comprises 16 residues. CDR1 is SEHNR, CDR2 FQNEAQ, per germline (reference sequence). CDR3 DNA sequence: TGTGCCAGCAGCACCTACCGACAGGGGTCCCAAGAGACCCAGTACTTC. Its protein product is CASSTYRQGSQETQYF.